The 6 T cell receptor beta chains below come from one sample, sequenced in a study of blood T cell repertoires in COVID-19. Assay used: immunoSEQ multiplex PCR; TCRdb lists only in-frame clones, some missing. The table includes about 170,000 clones, approximately 83% detected once. The specimen was peripheral blood. The source is a man between 65 and 85 years old with active or convalescent COVID-19.

This clone occurred many times. The V gene is TRBV27, the J gene TRBJ2-1, with TRBD2 matching 7 bases. CDR3 length: 16 residues. Per the germline V gene, CDR1 is MNHEY and CDR2 is SMNVEV (reference sequence). V shed 4 bases and J 7 bases; nucleotides not matched to a gene: 13. CDR3 sequence (DNA): TGTGCCAGCAGTTACGATGGCGGGAGCCACTGGAATGAGCAGTTCTTC. This encodes CASSYDGGSHWNEQFF.

The chain carries TRBV29-1 and TRBJ2-3; 9 bases agree with TRBD2. Looked up from germline, CDR1 is SQVTM and CDR2 is ANQGSEA. The CDR3 length is 17 residues. The V segment lost 5 bases and the J segment 2 bases; nucleotides outside the gene matches: 14. CDR3 nucleotide sequence: TGCAGCGTTCCTCCCCCGGTCCTAGCGGGACTCACAGATACGCAGTATTTT. It codes for CSVPPPVLAGLTDTQYF.

The chain joins TRBV27 to TRBJ1-2, with TRBD1 matching over 8 bases. With 4 bases clipped from V and 4 bases from J, the junction kept 11 bases outside the gene matches. Germline V gene lookup returns CDR1 MNHEY and CDR2 SMNVEV (reference sequence). CDR3 length: 16 residues. This CDR3 is CASSSSGQGNSYGYTF. As DNA, the CDR3 is TGTGCCAGCAGTTCTTCCGGACAGGGTAACAGCTATGGCTACACCTTC.

The chain couples TRBV29-1 to TRBJ2-1, with 7 bases lining up with TRBD2. This CDR3 comprises 13 residues. Germline trimming cut 8 bases from V and 2 bases from J; bases unmatched to any gene: 6. The V gene's germline CDR1 is SQVTM and CDR2 ANQGSEA. The CDR3 DNA reads as TGCAGCATTAGCGGGCTCACCTACAATGAGCAGTTCTTC. Its protein product is CSISGLTYNEQFF.

This clone has a handful of counts. This rearrangement joins TRBV19 to TRBJ1-5; 7 bases line up with TRBD1. CDR1 LNHDA and CDR2 SQIVND come from the germline V gene (reference sequence). The V and J ends lost 4 bases and 2 bases, in that order; junction bases with no gene match: 5. The CDR3 contains 15 residues. This CDR3 reads CASSNTGAGNQPQHF. DNA of the CDR3: TGTGCCAGTAGTAATACAGGGGCGGGCAATCAGCCCCAGCATTTT.

The chain is built from TRBV28 and TRBJ1-1; a possible D gene is TRBD1 (5 bases). CDR3 length equals 12 residues. Between the trimmed V and J ends, which lost 7 bases and 5 bases, there was a span of 11 bases. In germline, CDR1 is MDHEN, CDR2 SYDVKM. The CDR3 reads CASMTQGTEAFF. In nucleotides, the CDR3 is TGTGCCAGCATGACCCAGGGAACTGAAGCTTTCTTT.